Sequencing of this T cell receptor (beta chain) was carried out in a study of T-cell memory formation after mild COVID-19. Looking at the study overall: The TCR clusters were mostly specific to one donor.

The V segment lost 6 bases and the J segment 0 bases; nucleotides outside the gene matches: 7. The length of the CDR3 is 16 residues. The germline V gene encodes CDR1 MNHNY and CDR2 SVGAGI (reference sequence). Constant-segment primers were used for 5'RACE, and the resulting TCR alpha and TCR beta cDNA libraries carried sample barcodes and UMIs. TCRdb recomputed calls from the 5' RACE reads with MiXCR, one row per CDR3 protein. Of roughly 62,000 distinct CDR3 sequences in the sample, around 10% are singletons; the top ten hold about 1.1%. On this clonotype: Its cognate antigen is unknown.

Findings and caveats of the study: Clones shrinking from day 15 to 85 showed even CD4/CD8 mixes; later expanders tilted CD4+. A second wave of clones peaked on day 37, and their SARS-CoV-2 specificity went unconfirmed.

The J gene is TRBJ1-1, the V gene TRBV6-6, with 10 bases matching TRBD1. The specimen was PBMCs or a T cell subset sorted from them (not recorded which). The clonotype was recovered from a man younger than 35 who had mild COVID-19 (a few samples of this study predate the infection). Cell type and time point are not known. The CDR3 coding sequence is TGTGCCAGCAGGCACGACAGGGGGCGGATGAACACTGAAGCTTTCTTT. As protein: CASRHDRGRMNTEAFF.